This T cell receptor (beta chain) was identified during a study of chemoradiotherapy in HPV16-positive cancers. The data were produced by immunoSEQ multiplex PCR, yet TCRdb's version contains in-frame clones alone and is incomplete. This sample has about 12,000 clones; about nine tenths occur once, and the top ten carry 2.8%. Between the trimmed V and J ends, which lost 8 bases and 5 bases, there was a span of 15 bases. The germline CDR1 and CDR2 sequences are SEHNR and FQNEAQ (reference sequence). The CDR3 totals 13 residues. The chain is built from TRBV7-9 and TRBJ1-1; tentatively, D is TRBD1 (6 bases). The receptor comes from a human donor with HPV-associated anogenital cancer. Sample: blood, taken from a patient who underwent chemoradiotherapy. CDR3: CASCQGSGTEAFF. CDR3 DNA: TGTGCCAGCTGCCAGGGGAGCGGGACTGAAGCTTTCTTT.